Here is one TCR beta chain with its context. The CDR3 runs to 14 residues. Per the germline V gene, CDR1 is SGHRS and CDR2 is YFSETQ. V dropped 4 bases and J dropped 7; count of bases not matched to a gene: 5. This entry is derived from a study of blood T cell repertoires in COVID-19. Study background: Sites across the United States, Italy and Spain contributed samples from acute and convalescent COVID-19. Nucleic acid was either cDNA or gDNA, and it came from T cells, B-cell-depleted T cells, or PBMCs.

Authors' methods: Estimation of nucleated cell counts relied on the amplification of reference gene primers. The table came from immunoSEQ multiplex PCR; TCRdb's copy has only in-frame clones and leaves some out. V and J calls and clone size are as listed in that table; D and trimming were resolved from the DNA. The sample has more than 350,000 clones, about 89% seen once. The Seattle site enrolled patients during active infection and followed them longitudinally. The receptor's source is a woman in her 30s with COVID-19, enrolled during active disease. Sequencing was carried out using peripheral blood. J is TRBJ1-6 and V is TRBV5-1, with 7 bases that match TRBD1. This chain's CDR3 is CASSPGTENSPLHF. CDR3 nucleotides: TGCGCCAGCAGCCCCGGGACAGAGAATTCACCCCTCCACTTT.